The 2 T cell receptor beta chains listed next were all sequenced from one sample in a study of cytomegalovirus exposure and HLA in healthy donors. The PCR ran on 60 Vbeta and 13 Jbeta primers. Here immunoSEQ multiplex PCR was the method, and the copy in TCRdb shows in-frame clones only, minus some. The profile shows around 130,000 clones, roughly three quarters of them singletons. The sequencing sample was made of PBMCs. Receptor source: a woman in her 40s in good health and CMV-seronegative.

The CDR3 DNA follows: TGTGCCAGCAATCCGGGGGTTCAAGAGACCCAGTACTTC. It is translated as CASNPGVQETQYF. The V gene is TRBV2, the J gene TRBJ2-5; D perhaps matches TRBD2 (6 bases). The CDR3 spans 13 residues. Germline CDR1 and CDR2: SNHLY and FYNNEI. Trimming stripped 7 bases from V and 2 bases from J, with 11 bases between.

With respect to this clone: A junction boundary mismatches the germline segment, possibly from a read error. The chain couples TRBV19 to TRBJ2-3, with 11 positions matching TRBD2. The germline CDR1 and CDR2 sequences are LNHDA and SQIVND (reference sequence). The length of the CDR3 is 15 residues. The CDR3 is CASRIAGGPTDTQYF. CDR3 coding DNA: TGTGCCAGTAGGATAGCGGGAGGGCCGACAGATACGCAGTATTTT. Full variable domain (outside the CDR3, taken from reference TRBV19 and TRBJ2-3): DGGITQSPKYLFRKEGQNVTLSCEQNLNHDAMYWYRQDPGQGLRLIYYSQIVNDFQKGDIAEGYSVSREKKESFPLTVTSAQKNPTAFYLCASRIAGGPTDTQYFGPGTRLTVL.